This is a list of T cell receptor beta chains from one sample in a study of T cells in Graves' hyperthyroidism and ophthalmopathy. Each CDR3 protein gets one entry after TCRdb re-called the multiplex PCR reads with MiXCR. The sample includes 300,000 to 400,000 distinct CDR3 sequences, about 12% seen only once; the top ten take around a tenth. The sequenced material came from blood. The origin of the receptors is a woman aged 18-29 years with Graves' hyperthyroidism. The CDR3 runs from the conserved cysteine through the conserved F or W. The D gene is left open where the match is weak. Only part of the rows carry a size: once, few, many, or a class if the clone is expanded.

size	D	V	J	DNA	CDR3
many	NA	TRBV11-2	TRBJ2-7	TGTGCCAGCAGCTCCACCCGCGGGGCGTACGAGCAGTACTTC	CASSSTRGAYEQYF
NA	NA	TRBV19	TRBJ1-6	TGTGCCAGTAGTATAAACGGTGAGAATTCACCCCTCCACTTT	CASSINGENSPLHF
NA	TRBD1	TRBV20-1	TRBJ1-5	TGCAGTGCTAGAGGACAGGACAGGGGGCGGTCTGGCAATCAGCCCCAGCATTTT	CSARGQDRGRSGNQPQHF
many	NA	TRBV6-1	TRBJ2-7	TGTGCCACCGGGGTCGTGGGGCAGAAGGGCGAGCAGTACTTC	CATGVVGQKGEQYF
many	NA	TRBV7-9	TRBJ2-7	TGTGCCAGCAGTTCCAGATTCTACGAGCAGTACTTC	CASSSRFYEQYF
NA	TRBD2	TRBV27	TRBJ2-7	TGTGCCAGCAAACCGGGACTAGCGGGGATAACCTACGAGCAGTACTTC	CASKPGLAGITYEQYF
many	TRBD1	TRBV6-1	TRBJ2-7	TGTGCCAGCAGTGCTAGACAGGGCGGCGAGCAGTACTTC	CASSARQGGEQYF
few	NA	TRBV4-2	TRBJ1-5	TGTGCCAGCAGCCAAGATCCCCTACGGAGGAGGGGACAGCCCCAGCATTTT	CASSQDPLRRRGQPQHF
many	TRBD2	TRBV20-1	TRBJ2-1	TGCAGTGCTGCCCCGACTAGCGGGAGACCCAATGAGCAGTTCTTC	CSAAPTSGRPNEQFF
many	TRBD2	TRBV9	TRBJ2-7	TGTGCCAGCAGCCCAGCGGGGGGGACAGGAGGCTACGAGCAGTACTTC	CASSPAGGTGGYEQYF
few	NA	TRBV4-1	TRBJ1-3	TGCGCCAGCAGCCTCCAGGGCTGGGAATCTGGAAACACCATATATTTT	CASSLQGWESGNTIYF
few	TRBD1	TRBV7-3	TRBJ2-3	TGTGCCAGCAGCTCGCAGGGGGTCGGAGATACGCAGTATTTT	CASSSQGVGDTQYF
many	TRBD1	TRBV2	TRBJ2-7	TGTGCCAGCAAGAATAAGGGACAGGGGGCCTACGAGCAGTACTTC	CASKNKGQGAYEQYF
many	TRBD1	TRBV2	TRBJ1-2	TGTGCCAGCAGTTTACAGGGACAGGGTATCTATGGCTACACCTTC	CASSLQGQGIYGYTF
many	NA	TRBV7-3	TRBJ2-1	TGTGCCAGCAGCTTAACGTTAGGGTCAGGCCAGTTCTTC	CASSLTLGSGQFF
NA	NA	TRBV4-3	TRBJ1-4	TGCGCCAGCAGCCAAGACCCTGCAGGGGATGAAAAACTGCTTTTT	CASSQDPAGDEKLLF
many	NA	TRBV6-6	TRBJ1-2	TGTGCCAGCAGTTACTACGACCGGGGGGACACGGAGTTAGGCTATGGCTACACCTTC	CASSYYDRGDTELGYGYTF
many	NA	TRBV10-3	TRBJ2-3	TGTGCCATCACCATGACGGGACTCACAGATACGCAGTATTTT	CAITMTGLTDTQYF
NA	NA	TRBV27	TRBJ1-2	TGTGCCAGCAGTCTCCGACTCTCCACATCGGGCTATGGCTACACCTTC	CASSLRLSTSGYGYTF
many	NA	TRBV5-1	TRBJ2-1	TGCGCCAGCAGCTTCGGGGACACCCGCTACAATGAGCAGTTCTTC	CASSFGDTRYNEQFF
few	NA	TRBV3-1	TRBJ1-2	TGTGCCAGCACCGCAACCGTGTCTGACTATGGCTACACCTTC	CASTATVSDYGYTF
many	NA	TRBV7-7	TRBJ2-7	TGTGCTAGCAGCTTAGCATGCCTATTATACGAGCAGTACTTC	CASSLACLLYEQYF
many	NA	TRBV28	TRBJ2-5	TGTGCCAGCAGTTTATCTCGGCGCACAGGGTACGCGGAGACCCAGTACTTC	CASSLSRRTGYAETQYF
many	NA	TRBV7-3	TRBJ2-1	TGTGCCAGCAGCCCTGAGGTAGCCTCCTACAATGAGCAGTTCTTC	CASSPEVASYNEQFF
NA	NA	TRBV19	TRBJ2-1	TGTGCCAGTAGTGTAATGCTCGGCCTTTCTGGTGAGCAGTTCTTC	CASSVMLGLSGEQFF
many	TRBD2	TRBV3-1	TRBJ2-5	TGTGCCAACAGCCAACGGGGGGTATGGGAGACCCAGTACTTC	CANSQRGVWETQYF
few	TRBD1	TRBV7-8	TRBJ2-3	TGTGCCAGCAGACTGAGAAGGGGACAGGGGGCAGATACGCAGTATTTT	CASRLRRGQGADTQYF
many	NA	TRBV20-1	TRBJ1-2	TGCAGTGCTTCCTCGATGAGGGGCTATGGCTACACCTTC	CSASSMRGYGYTF
NA	TRBD1	TRBV28	TRBJ2-5	TGTGCCAGCAGTCCTCCGGACAGGGAGGAAATAGAGACCCAGTACTTC	CASSPPDREEIETQYF
few	TRBD2	TRBV28	TRBJ2-5	TGTGCCAGCAGTCCCCTAGCGGGAGCAGGCGAGACCCAGTACTTC	CASSPLAGAGETQYF
NA	NA	TRBV20-1	TRBJ2-6	TGCAGTGCTAGAGGGGTTCTCGGCAGCTCTGGGGCCAACGTCCTGACTTTC	CSARGVLGSSGANVLTF
NA	NA	TRBV20-1	TRBJ1-1	TGCAGTGCTAGAATTTTAAAAAGGGGAGGGAACACTGAAGCTTTCTTT	CSARILKRGGNTEAFF
many	NA	TRBV18	TRBJ1-2	TGTGCCAGCTCACCGGGGGACGGCTATGGCTACACCTTC	CASSPGDGYGYTF
many	NA	TRBV11-2	TRBJ1-2	TGTGCCAGCACCTTCCGAGAGGGGAACTATGGCTACACCTTC	CASTFREGNYGYTF
many	TRBD2	TRBV28	TRBJ2-7	TGTGCCAGCGATAGGGGACTAGCGGGAGGGATCAGCTCCTACGAGCAGTACTTC	CASDRGLAGGISSYEQYF
many	NA	TRBV20-1	TRBJ2-7	TGCAGTGCGGAGGGTTTTGGCGAGCAGTACTTC	CSAEGFGEQYF
few	TRBD1	TRBV20-1	TRBJ2-3	TGCAGTGCTAGAGATCAGGGGGCGAGTTATACGCAGTATTTT	CSARDQGASYTQYF
many	NA	TRBV28	TRBJ1-2	TGTGCCAGCAGCCGGAAGGGCTACACCTTC	CASSRKGYTF
many	TRBD1	TRBV20-1	TRBJ2-5	TGCAGTGTTCCGGGACAGGGGGCAGAGACCCAGTACTTC	CSVPGQGAETQYF
many	NA	TRBV20-1	TRBJ2-1	TGCAGTGCTAGAGATGAATCGTTGGGACACCACCCCAATGAGCAGTTCTTC	CSARDESLGHHPNEQFF